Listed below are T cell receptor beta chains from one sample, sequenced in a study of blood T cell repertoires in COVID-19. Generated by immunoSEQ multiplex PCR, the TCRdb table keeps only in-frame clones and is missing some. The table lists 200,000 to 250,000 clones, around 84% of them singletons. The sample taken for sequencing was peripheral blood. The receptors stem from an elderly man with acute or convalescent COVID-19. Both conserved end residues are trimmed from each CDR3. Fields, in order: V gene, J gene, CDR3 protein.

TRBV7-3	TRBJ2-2	ASSPLSGELF
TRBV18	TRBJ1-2	ASSLDRGNYGYT
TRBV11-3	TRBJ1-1	ASSLDQTGGARAF
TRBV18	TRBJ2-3	ASSPIAGDRTDTQY
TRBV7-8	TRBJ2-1	ASRPTGLVPNEQF
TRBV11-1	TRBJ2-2	ASSADRGELF
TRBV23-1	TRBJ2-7	ASRNTPGQDSYEQY
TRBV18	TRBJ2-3	ASSPTLPGHRYTDTQY
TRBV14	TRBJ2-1	ASSPRAQYNEQF
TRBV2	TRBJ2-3	ASSSQGFDTQY